Included here is one TCR beta chain sequence, with context. As yet, its antigen is unknown. The data stem from a study of lymphopenia after photon versus proton radiotherapy. General study results and limits: After the lymphocyte nadir, photon-treated repertoires showed oligoclonal expansion, especially of CD8+ Temra cells. Survival link was tested only in deceased patients; proton benefit remains a possibility. Larger post-nadir TCR diversity loss correlated inversely with survival in deceased patients.

Sequencing used immunoSEQ multiplex PCR; TCRdb keeps in-frame clones, though not all of them. The table includes roughly 25,000 clones, under 95% detected once. CDR1 is SQVTM, CDR2 ANQGSEA, per germline. The CDR3 length is 12 residues. V lost 4 bases and J lost 7, with 13 bases in between. V gene TRBV29-1 combines with J gene TRBJ1-1; D remains unclear. Sequencing used peripheral blood, obtained from a patient treated with photon-based radiotherapy. This receptor was taken from a woman aged 50 to 60 with cholangiocarcinoma. For the CDR3, the DNA is TGCAGCGTTGTTATTTCCGGGCTTGAAGCTTTCTTT. Protein: CSVVISGLEAFF.